The 14 T cell receptor beta chains below come from one sample, sequenced in a study of blood T cell repertoires in COVID-19. Sequencing used immunoSEQ multiplex PCR; TCRdb keeps in-frame clones, though not all of them. The data contain around 100,000 clones, roughly 84% of them seen just once; the ten biggest clones take up about 11%. Sequenced input: peripheral blood. Receptor source: a human donor in a cohort sampled during active COVID-19.

The chain has TRBV7-2 and TRBJ1-1, with no clear D. CDR3 length equals 11 residues. Trimming took off 2 bases at V and 4 bases at J, with 2 bases between the two ends. Germline assignment: CDR1 SGHTA and CDR2 FQGNSA. The CDR3 reads CASSLRTEAFF. The CDR3 nucleotides are TGTGCCAGCAGCTTACGCACTGAAGCTTTCTTT. The whole variable domain, filled in from reference TRBV7-2 and TRBJ1-1, reads GAGVSQSPSNKVTEKGKDVELRCDPISGHTALYWYRQSLGQGLEFLIYFQGNSAPDKSGLPSDRFSAERTGGSVSTLTIQRTQQEDSAVYLCASSLRTEAFFGQGTRLTVV.

This clone was counted a few times. The chain links TRBV27 to TRBJ1-2; TRBD1 might be the D (6 bases). The CDR3 is 15 amino acids. The germline V gene has CDR1 MNHEY and CDR2 SMNVEV (reference sequence). The V gene lost 4 bases and the J gene lost 6 bases, with 18 bases spanning the gap. The CDR3 protein is CASSSSLGGADGYTF. CDR3 DNA: TGTGCCAGCAGTTCTTCCCTTGGGGGCGCCGATGGCTACACCTTC.

This clone appeared a few times. The chain has TRBV27 and TRBJ1-6; TRBD1 is a possible D gene (6 bases). The length of the CDR3 is 14 residues. With 5 bases removed from V and 10 bases from J, the gap between germline ends came to 15 bases. Germline CDR1 is MNHEY and CDR2 is SMNVEV (reference sequence). CDR3 in amino acids: CASSNLQGRSPLHF. In DNA form, the CDR3 reads TGTGCCAGCAGTAATTTACAGGGTCGGTCACCCCTCCACTTT.

Concerning this clone itself: Other DNA sequences of this sample code for an identical CDR3. J is TRBJ1-2 and V is TRBV5-1, with TRBD1 matching over 9 bases. The CDR3 has 13 residues. Looked up from germline, CDR1 is SGHRS and CDR2 is YFSETQ. J lost 8 bases, V lost 4 bases, and 6 bases had no gene match. CDR3 in amino acids: CASSLGQGQGYTF. The CDR3 nucleotides are TGCGCCAGCAGCCTCGGACAGGGGCAAGGCTACACCTTC. The whole variable domain, filled in from reference TRBV5-1 and TRBJ1-2, reads KAGVTQTPRYLIKTRGQQVTLSCSPISGHRSVSWYQQTPGQGLQFLFEYFSETQRNKGNFPGRFSGRQFSNSRSEMNVSTLELGDSALYLCASSLGQGQGYTFGSGTRLTVV.

Comments on this clone: Sequence at one end of the junction differs from germline and may be a read error. The V call is TRBV7-7, the J call TRBJ2-1; TRBD2 aligns across 11 bases. The germline V gene encodes CDR1 SSHAT and CDR2 FNYEAQ (reference sequence). CDR3 size: 15 residues. The CDR3 bases are TGTGCTAGCAGCCTAGGTAGCGGGGGGGGAAATGAGCAGTTCTTC. The encoded protein is CASSLGSGGGNEQFF.

This chain joins TRBV13 and TRBJ2-3, with 7 bases lining up with TRBD2. The CDR3 extends over 16 amino acids. V was clipped by 6 bases and J by 0 bases; unmatched bases: 9. Germline V gene sequence: CDR1 PRHDT, CDR2 FYEKMQ (reference sequence). The CDR3 here is CASSALAGRSTDTQYF. The CDR3 coding sequence is TGTGCCAGCAGTGCTTTAGCGGGCCGTAGCACAGATACGCAGTATTTT.

The chain uses TRBV2 and TRBJ1-3; D possibly corresponds to TRBD1 (5 bases). V shed 6 bases and J shed 0 bases, with 15 bases lying between them. The CDR3 is 16 amino acids. CDR1 and CDR2 from the germline V gene are SNHLY and FYNNEI. The CDR3 DNA reads as TGTGCCAGCAGCTCAGGGCCGACTCTCTCTGGAAACACCATATATTTT. This gives the protein CASSSGPTLSGNTIYF.

This chain uses TRBV27 with TRBJ1-1; 8 nucleotides match TRBD1. CDR3 length: 14 amino acids. The V gene end was trimmed by 6 bases and the J gene end by 5 bases; junction bases not matched to a gene: 8. Germline-derived CDR1 and CDR2 are MNHEY and SMNVEV (reference sequence). CDR3 nucleotide sequence: TGTGCCAGCAGAAAACAGGGGGAGAAGACTGAAGCTTTCTTT. Protein: CASRKQGEKTEAFF.

The V call is TRBV4-1, the J call TRBJ1-4, with 9 bases identical to TRBD1. This CDR3 comprises 17 residues. Germline V CDR1 and CDR2: MGHRA, YSYEKL. Trimming at V came to 4 bases and at J to 6 bases, leaving 12 bases not matched to a gene. The CDR3 loop is CASSPLTGGGGDEKLFF. The CDR3 DNA reads TGCGCCAGCAGCCCCTTGACAGGGGGGGGTGGTGATGAAAAACTGTTTTTT.

The rearrangement uses TRBV12-3 or TRBV12-4 and TRBJ2-3; D gene ambiguous. Between the trimmed V and J ends, which lost 4 bases and 3 bases, there was a span of 8 bases. CDR3 length: 13 residues. CDR3 loop: CASSYHITDTQYF. CDR3 nucleotides: TGTGCCAGCAGTTACCACATTACAGATACGCAGTATTTT.

This chain connects TRBV5-1 to TRBJ2-1; weak D call: TRBD1 (7 bases). Trimming left V 4 bases short and J 6 bases short, with 17 bases between. Germline CDR1 reads SGHRS; CDR2 reads YFSETQ. The CDR3 is 15 amino acids. This CDR3 is CASSLRDSGSNEQFF. CDR3 nucleotide sequence: TGCGCCAGCAGCCTCCGGGACAGCGGGTCCAATGAGCAGTTCTTC.

V gene TRBV11-3 combines with J gene TRBJ1-2, with TRBD1 as a possible D gene (6 bases). V shed 5 bases and J shed 1 base, with 14 bases lying between them. The germline CDR1 and CDR2 sequences are SGHNT and YENEEA. CDR3 size: 15 residues. In DNA, the CDR3 is TGTGCCAGCAGCCTTGGACAGACGCTTAACTATGGCTACACCTTC. This encodes CASSLGQTLNYGYTF.

V and J are TRBV30 and TRBJ1-5; 9 nucleotides line up with TRBD1. CDR1 is GTSNPN, CDR2 SVGIG, per germline (reference sequence). The CDR3 totals 17 residues. The V and J ends lost 0 bases and 0 bases, in that order; junction bases with no gene match: 6. CDR3 amino acids: CAWSVGQGRISNQPQHF. The CDR3 coding sequence is TGTGCCTGGAGTGTTGGACAGGGGAGAATTAGCAATCAGCCCCAGCATTTT.

The chain has TRBV10-3 and TRBJ1-2, with D possibly TRBD1 on 6 matching bases. Trimming took 10 bases from V and 7 from J, leaving 13 bases between them. The CDR3 sequence is 11 residues long. The germline gives CDR1 ENHRY, CDR2 SYGVKD. Here the CDR3 DNA reads TGTGCCACGATTGGACAGTTTGGCTACACCTTC. It codes for CATIGQFGYTF.